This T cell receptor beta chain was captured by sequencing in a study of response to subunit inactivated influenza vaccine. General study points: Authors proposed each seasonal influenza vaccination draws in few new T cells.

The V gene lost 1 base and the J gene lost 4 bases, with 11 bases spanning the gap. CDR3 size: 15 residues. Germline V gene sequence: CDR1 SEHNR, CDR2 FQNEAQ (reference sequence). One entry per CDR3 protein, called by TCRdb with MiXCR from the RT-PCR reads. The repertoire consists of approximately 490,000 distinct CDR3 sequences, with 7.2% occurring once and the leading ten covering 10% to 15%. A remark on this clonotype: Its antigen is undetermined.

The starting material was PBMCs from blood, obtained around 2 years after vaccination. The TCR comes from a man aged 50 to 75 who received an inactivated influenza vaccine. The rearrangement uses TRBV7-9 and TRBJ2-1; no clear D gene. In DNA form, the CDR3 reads TGTGCCAGCAGCTTAGACGGATGGCAATACAATGAGCAGTTCTTC. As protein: CASSLDGWQYNEQFF.